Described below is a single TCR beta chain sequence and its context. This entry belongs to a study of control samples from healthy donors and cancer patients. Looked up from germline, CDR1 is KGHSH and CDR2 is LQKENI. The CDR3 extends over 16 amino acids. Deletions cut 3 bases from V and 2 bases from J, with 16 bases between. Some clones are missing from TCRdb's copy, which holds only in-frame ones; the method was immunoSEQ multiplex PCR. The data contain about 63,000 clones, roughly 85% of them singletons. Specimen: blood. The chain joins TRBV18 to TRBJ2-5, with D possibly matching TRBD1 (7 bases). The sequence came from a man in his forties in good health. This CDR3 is CASSPFSRGVQETQYF. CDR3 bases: TGTGCCAGCTCACCCTTTTCCAGGGGGGTACAAGAGACCCAGTACTTC. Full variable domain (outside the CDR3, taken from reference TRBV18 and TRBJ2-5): NAGVMQNPRHLVRRRGQEARLRCSPMKGHSHVYWYRQLPEEGLKFMVYLQKENIIDESGMPKERFSAEFPKEGPSILRIQQVVRGDSAAYFCASSPFSRGVQETQYFGPGTRLLVL.